This T cell receptor (beta chain) was obtained from a study of T cell responses to AZD1222 COVID-19 vaccine. Overall study results and limits: Baseline seropositives among AZD1222 recipients totaled only five or six.

On this clone itself: Its target is unknown.

Germline lookup yields CDR1 SGDLS and CDR2 YYNGEE. The CDR3 extends over 13 amino acids. V was trimmed by 2 bases and J by 3 bases, leaving 8 bases between them. Using immunoSEQ multiplex PCR, the repertoire was profiled, and TCRdb retains in-frame clones only, with some absent. Of 65,000 to 70,000 clones listed, around 80% were seen once; the top ten hold about 12%. Sequenced here: peripheral blood, sampled on day 0 of AZD1222 vaccination. The rearrangement links TRBV9 to TRBJ1-1; D unresolved. The clonotype originates from an adult in good health. The CDR3 is CASSVGLYTEAFF. CDR3 bases: TGTGCCAGCAGCGTCGGACTTTACACTGAAGCTTTCTTT.